This is a list of T cell receptor beta chains from one sample in a study of T cell repertoires in cytomegalovirus infection. Via MiXCR, TCRdb re-called the reads, giving one row per CDR3 protein. The repertoire includes 350,000 to 450,000 distinct CDR3 sequences, less than 20% of them detected once, and approximately 10% sits in the top ten. The source material was PBMCs. These receptor sequences come from a human donor in good health (CMV status not recorded). Some clones in this sample may be carry-over from other donors' samples. The CDR3 runs from the conserved cysteine through the conserved F or W. A D gene is named only where the DNA matches it firmly. Clone size is stated in some rows and not others, as once, few, many or a class when expanded.

clone size: many
J gene: TRBJ2-5
V gene: TRBV7-6
D gene: NA
CDR3 DNA: TGTGCCAGCAGCTTAAAGTCGCGGGTCCCAGAGACCCAGTACTTC
CDR3 protein: CASSLKSRVPETQYF

clone size: NA
J gene: TRBJ2-7
V gene: TRBV7-2
D gene: NA
CDR3 DNA: TGTGCCAGCAGCTTAGGCAACGGCTACGAGCAGTACTTC
CDR3 protein: CASSLGNGYEQYF

clone size: many
J gene: TRBJ2-7
V gene: TRBV7-2
D gene: NA
CDR3 DNA: TGTGCCAGCAGCTTAATCCGGAGCTCCTACGAGCAGTACTTC
CDR3 protein: CASSLIRSSYEQYF

clone size: many
J gene: TRBJ1-5
V gene: TRBV7-2
D gene: NA
CDR3 DNA: TGTGCCAGCAGCTTAGCTGAACAGGGATGGAATCAGCCCCAGCATTTT
CDR3 protein: CASSLAEQGWNQPQHF

clone size: many
J gene: TRBJ2-5
V gene: TRBV7-9
D gene: NA
CDR3 DNA: TGTGCCAGCAGCTCCGAGGACAGTGGGTACCAAGAGACCCAGTACTTC
CDR3 protein: CASSSEDSGYQETQYF

clone size: many
J gene: TRBJ2-5
V gene: TRBV5-1
D gene: TRBD2
CDR3 DNA: TGCGCCAGCAGCTTGCGGATGGCGGGGGGGGAGACCCAGTACTTC
CDR3 protein: CASSLRMAGGETQYF

clone size: NA
J gene: TRBJ2-7
V gene: TRBV12-3/TRBV12-4
D gene: NA
CDR3 DNA: TGTGCCAGCAACCGGGACACGGACGAGCAGTACTTC
CDR3 protein: CASNRDTDEQYF

clone size: many
J gene: TRBJ2-7
V gene: TRBV7-9
D gene: NA
CDR3 DNA: TGTGCCAGCAGCCGACAGGGAGGAACACCGGGACGAAGATACGAGCAGTACTTC
CDR3 protein: CASSRQGGTPGRRYEQYF

clone size: NA
J gene: TRBJ1-1
V gene: TRBV11-2
D gene: NA
CDR3 DNA: TGTGCCAGCAGCCCCGCTAGAGCGGACACTGAAGCTTTCTTT
CDR3 protein: CASSPARADTEAFF

clone size: few
J gene: TRBJ2-1
V gene: TRBV12-3/TRBV12-4
D gene: NA
CDR3 DNA: TGTGCCAGCAGTTCCCCCCGGGTTGAGCAGTTCTTC
CDR3 protein: CASSSPRVEQFF

clone size: NA
J gene: TRBJ1-3
V gene: TRBV7-2
D gene: NA
CDR3 DNA: TGTGCCAGCAGCTTCGGGACATTCTCTGGAAACACCATATATTTT
CDR3 protein: CASSFGTFSGNTIYF

clone size: NA
J gene: TRBJ2-5
V gene: TRBV20-1
D gene: NA
CDR3 DNA: TGCAGTGCTAGAATAATGGAAGAGACCCAGTACTTC
CDR3 protein: CSARIMEETQYF

clone size: many
J gene: TRBJ1-2
V gene: TRBV4-1
D gene: NA
CDR3 DNA: TGCGCCAGCAGCCAAGGGGACCGAAACTATGGCTACACCTTC
CDR3 protein: CASSQGDRNYGYTF

clone size: many
J gene: TRBJ1-2
V gene: TRBV7-2
D gene: NA
CDR3 DNA: TGTGCCAGCAGCCCGGTCGGAGTAGATGGCTACACCTTC
CDR3 protein: CASSPVGVDGYTF

clone size: many
J gene: TRBJ1-3
V gene: TRBV12-3/TRBV12-4
D gene: TRBD1
CDR3 DNA: TGTGCCAGCAACCTGGACAGGGGAAACACCATATATTTT
CDR3 protein: CASNLDRGNTIYF

clone size: few
J gene: TRBJ1-1
V gene: TRBV5-1
D gene: TRBD1
CDR3 DNA: TGCGCCAGCAGGGCGGCAGGGGGAATGAACGCTTTCTTT
CDR3 protein: CASRAAGGMNAFF

clone size: NA
J gene: TRBJ1-1
V gene: TRBV6-1
D gene: NA
CDR3 DNA: TGTGCCAGCAGCAAACCTGGGGTCACTGAAGCTTTCTTT
CDR3 protein: CASSKPGVTEAFF

clone size: NA
J gene: TRBJ1-1
V gene: TRBV10-3
D gene: NA
CDR3 DNA: TGTGCCATCAGGAGAACCATAGACATGAACACTGAAGCTTTCTTT
CDR3 protein: CAIRRTIDMNTEAFF

clone size: NA
J gene: TRBJ1-2
V gene: TRBV4-3
D gene: NA
CDR3 DNA: TGCGCCAGCAGCCAAGAAACGACAGCTAACTATGGCTACACCTTC
CDR3 protein: CASSQETTANYGYTF

clone size: few
J gene: TRBJ2-3
V gene: TRBV11-2
D gene: NA
CDR3 DNA: TGTGCCAGCAGCTTACCAGACAATGGTGGCACAGATACGCAGTATTTT
CDR3 protein: CASSLPDNGGTDTQYF

clone size: NA
J gene: TRBJ2-3
V gene: TRBV6-5
D gene: NA
CDR3 DNA: TGTGCCAGCAGTTATGCTCGGGGTAGTAGCACAGATACGCAGTATTTT
CDR3 protein: CASSYARGSSTDTQYF

clone size: NA
J gene: TRBJ1-1
V gene: TRBV7-4
D gene: NA
CDR3 DNA: TGTGCCAGCAGCGTGGACACTGACGCTTTCTTT
CDR3 protein: CASSVDTDAFF

clone size: many
J gene: TRBJ2-7
V gene: TRBV7-2
D gene: TRBD2
CDR3 DNA: TGTGCCAGCAGCTTAGTCGAGCGGGAGGGGTGTTCGGCGCAGTACTTC
CDR3 protein: CASSLVEREGCSAQYF

clone size: many
J gene: TRBJ1-2
V gene: TRBV28
D gene: NA
CDR3 DNA: TGTGCCAGCGGAGGCAGGGGCCGGGGCTATGGCTACACCTTC
CDR3 protein: CASGGRGRGYGYTF